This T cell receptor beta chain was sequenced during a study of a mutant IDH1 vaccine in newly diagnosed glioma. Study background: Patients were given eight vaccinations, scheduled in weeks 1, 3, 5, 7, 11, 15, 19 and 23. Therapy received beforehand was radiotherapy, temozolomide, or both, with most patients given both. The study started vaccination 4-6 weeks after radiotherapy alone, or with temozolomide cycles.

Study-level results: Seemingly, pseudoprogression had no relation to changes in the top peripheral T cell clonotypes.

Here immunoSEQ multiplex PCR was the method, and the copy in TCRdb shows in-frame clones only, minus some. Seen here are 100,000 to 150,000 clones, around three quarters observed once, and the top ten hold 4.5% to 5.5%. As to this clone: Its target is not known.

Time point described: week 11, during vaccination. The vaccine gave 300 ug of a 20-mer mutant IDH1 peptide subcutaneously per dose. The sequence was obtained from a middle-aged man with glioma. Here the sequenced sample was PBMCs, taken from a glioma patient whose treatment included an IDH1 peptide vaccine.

CDR3 DNA sequence: TGTGCCAGTAGTATAGCGACCTTAGCGGGGAGGGCCTACAATGAGCAGTTCTTC. Protein sequence: CASSIATLAGRAYNEQFF. The chain employs TRBV19 and TRBJ2-1, with TRBD2 matching over 8 bases. Trimming at V came to 1 base and at J to 2 bases, leaving 10 bases not matched to a gene. The germline CDR1 and CDR2 sequences are LNHDA and SQIVND (reference sequence). The CDR3 spans 18 residues.